A single sample is the source of the 27 T cell receptor beta chains below, sequenced in a study of blood T cell repertoires in COVID-19. Method: immunoSEQ multiplex PCR; TCRdb's copy keeps in-frame clones and lacks some. The table includes about 140,000 clones, less than 90% detected once. The sequenced sample was peripheral blood. Source of these receptors: a man aged 30-40 years with COVID-19, enrolled during active disease.

As for this clone: Relative to the germline gene, one junction end is altered; a read error may explain this. This CDR3 reads CASSLGQGANYGIF. Written as DNA, the CDR3 is TGCGCCAGCAGCTTAGGACAGGGGGCCAACTACGGAATTTTT. The V gene is TRBV5-1, the J gene TRBJ1-4; 11 bases fit TRBD1. Germline V gives CDR1 SGHRS, CDR2 YFSETQ. The CDR3 totals 14 residues.

In this sample, this clone turned up a few times. The V call is TRBV9, the J call TRBJ2-1; 7 bases fit TRBD2. Unmatched junction bases numbered 16, after V lost 4 bases and J lost 6 bases. This CDR3 is built from 17 residues. From germline, CDR1 is SGDLS and CDR2 YYNGEE. CDR3 nucleotide sequence: TGTGCCAGCAGCCCCCGTTTTGGCGCGGGGGTCCTCAATGAGCAGTTCTTC. It codes for CASSPRFGAGVLNEQFF.

Only a few counts were recorded for this clone. The V and J genes are TRBV28 and TRBJ1-4; 8 bases fit TRBD1. CDR3 length: 17 residues. Germline CDR1 is MDHEN and CDR2 is SYDVKM. V shed 6 bases, J shed 0 bases, and the junction held 9 bases outside the gene matches. This CDR3 reads CASRPWTGTATNEKLFF. CDR3 in DNA: TGTGCCAGCAGACCTTGGACAGGGACGGCAACTAATGAAAAACTGTTTTTT.

This chain links TRBV5-1 with TRBJ2-2, with 10 bases lining up with TRBD1. Germline CDR1 SGHRS, CDR2 YFSETQ. CDR3 length equals 14 residues. The trim removed 3 bases at V and 8 bases at J, leaving 4 bases unmatched. The CDR3 region is CASSSTGGSGELFF. DNA of the CDR3: TGCGCCAGCAGCTCGACAGGGGGCAGTGGGGAGCTGTTTTTT. The full variable domain, in which reference TRBV5-1 and TRBJ2-2 provide the parts outside the CDR3, is KAGVTQTPRYLIKTRGQQVTLSCSPISGHRSVSWYQQTPGQGLQFLFEYFSETQRNKGNFPGRFSGRQFSNSRSEMNVSTLELGDSALYLCASSSTGGSGELFFGEGSRLTVL.

The V and J genes are TRBV9 and TRBJ1-6; 8 bases match TRBD1. The CDR3 contains 15 residues. Trimming cost V 4 bases and J 8 bases; bases outside gene matches: 8. CDR1 is SGDLS and CDR2 is YYNGEE in the germline V gene. CDR3 nucleotides: TGTGCCAGCAGCTCCGGGGGGACAGGCTATTCACCCCTCCACTTT. It encodes CASSSGGTGYSPLHF.

The chain uses TRBV29-1 and TRBJ1-2; TRBD1 is a possible D gene (6 bases). V lost 6 bases and J lost 2, with 10 bases in between. CDR1 is SQVTM, CDR2 ANQGSEA, per germline. The CDR3 covers 12 residues. The CDR3 DNA follows: TGCAGCGTCGGACAGTCAAACTATGGCTACACCTTC. This encodes CSVGQSNYGYTF.

This sequence joins TRBV24-1 and TRBJ2-3; TRBD2 might be the D (6 bases). Germline values: CDR1 KGHDR, CDR2 SFDVKD. Trimming stripped 4 bases from V and 4 bases from J, with 14 bases between. The CDR3 loop spans 15 amino acids. Here the CDR3 DNA reads TGTGCCACCAGTGAGTGGAGGGCTGGCTCAGATACGCAGTATTTT. Translating it yields CATSEWRAGSDTQYF.

This clone was detected only a few times. The chain carries TRBV4-2 and TRBJ2-5; TRBD1 matches 8 bases. The V gene's germline CDR1 is LGHNA and CDR2 YNFKEQ. CDR3 length: 16 amino acids. V was pared by 4 bases and J by 5 bases, with 12 bases of the junction left unmatched. The CDR3 region is CASSPAAGGARETQYF. The CDR3 nucleotides read TGTGCCAGCAGCCCGGCTGCAGGGGGCGCGAGGGAGACCCAGTACTTC.

A few counts support this clone. The J gene is TRBJ2-1, the V gene TRBV10-3; maybe TRBD1 (6 bases). V gave up 6 bases and J gave up 9 bases, with 18 bases separating them. The length of the CDR3 is 14 residues. Per germline, CDR1 ENHRY and CDR2 SYGVKD. This CDR3 is CAIRPAGDSSEQFF. The CDR3 DNA follows: TGTGCCATCAGACCGGCAGGGGATTCGTCTGAGCAGTTCTTC.

The rearrangement uses TRBV6-4 and TRBJ2-1, with 9 nucleotides matching TRBD2. CDR3 length: 14 amino acids. Per the germline V gene, CDR1 is MRHNA and CDR2 is SNTAGT. V lost 3 bases and J lost 14; bases outside the gene matches: 11. The CDR3, as DNA: TGTGCCAGCAGTGAAGGGCCAGCGGGAGGTGCTGAGTTCTTC. Its translation is CASSEGPAGGAEFF.

This sequence joins TRBV30 and TRBJ2-5, with TRBD2 matching over 7 bases. This CDR3 is 15 amino acids long. Germline CDR1 is GTSNPN and CDR2 is SVGIG (reference sequence). The trim removed 1 base at V and 4 bases at J, leaving 9 bases unmatched. The CDR3 loop reads CAWSGPSSGVETQYF. As DNA, the CDR3 is TGTGCCTGGAGTGGACCCTCTAGCGGCGTAGAGACCCAGTACTTC.

The V gene is TRBV4-1, the J gene TRBJ2-7, with 7 bases fitting TRBD1. Losses at the gene ends were 4 bases for V and 3 bases for J; bases not matched to a gene: 6. This CDR3 spans 14 amino acids. CDR1 and CDR2 from the germline V gene are MGHRA and YSYEKL. CDR3 protein: CASSLPGTVYEQYF. The CDR3 nucleotides are TGCGCCAGCAGCCTTCCCGGGACAGTCTACGAGCAGTACTTC.

This clone appeared a single time. The V gene is TRBV19, the J gene TRBJ1-2; D not certain. This CDR3 region has 13 residues. CDR1 and CDR2 from the germline V gene are LNHDA and SQIVND (reference sequence). Trimming took 7 bases from V and 4 from J, leaving 13 bases between them. The CDR3 nucleotides read TGTGCCAGTAAATTTGAGGGTTTCTATGGCTACACCTTC. This translates into CASKFEGFYGYTF.

V usage is TRBV7-3 and J usage is TRBJ1-5, with TRBD1 matching 7 bases. V lost 2 bases and J lost 9; bases outside the gene matches: 7. Germline CDR1 SGHTA, CDR2 FQGTGA. The CDR3 is made up of 14 amino acids. The CDR3 DNA reads TGTGCCAGCAGCTTACGAGGGGGCTCCAGGCCCCAGCATTTT. Its translation is CASSLRGGSRPQHF.

The chain recombines TRBV10-2 with TRBJ2-7, with 7 bases identical to TRBD1. Per the germline V gene, CDR1 is WSHSY and CDR2 is SAAADI. The CDR3 spans 14 residues. V gave up 6 bases and J gave up 0 bases; unmatched junction bases: 5. CDR3 region: CASRVDRSSYEQYF. The DNA of the CDR3 is TGCGCCAGCAGAGTGGACAGGAGCTCCTACGAGCAGTACTTC.

This chain links TRBV10-3 with TRBJ1-5, with D maybe TRBD1 (5 bases). Germline lookup yields CDR1 ENHRY and CDR2 SYGVKD. The CDR3 runs to 14 residues. Trimming stripped 4 bases from V and 3 bases from J, with 10 bases between. The CDR3 spells CAISVLDTNQPQHF. The CDR3 bases are TGTGCCATCAGTGTGCTGGACACCAATCAGCCCCAGCATTTT.

The chain joins TRBV28 to TRBJ1-5; TRBD1 matches at 7 bases. CDR3 length: 15 amino acids. Trimming removed 6 bases from V and 1 base from J; junction bases left unmatched: 6. Germline V gene sequence: CDR1 MDHEN, CDR2 SYDVKM. DNA of the CDR3: TGTGCCAGCAGCTTGACAGGGCTGAGCAATCAGCCCCAGCATTTT. Amino acid sequence: CASSLTGLSNQPQHF.

This clone was recorded once. The chain has TRBV9 and TRBJ2-3; 10 bases are shared with TRBD1. CDR3 length: 16 residues. The V gene end was trimmed by 0 bases and the J gene end by 2 bases; junction bases not matched to a gene: 3. The germline CDR1 and CDR2 sequences are SGDLS and YYNGEE. CDR3 in DNA: TGTGCCAGCAGCGTAGGAGACAGGGGGCACACAGATACGCAGTATTTT. Translated, it gives CASSVGDRGHTDTQYF. Full variable domain (rest looked up from reference TRBV9 and TRBJ2-3): DSGVTQTPKHLITATGQRVTLRCSPRSGDLSVYWYQQSLDQGLQFLIQYYNGEERAKGNILERFSAQQFPDLHSELNLSSLELGDSALYFCASSVGDRGHTDTQYFGPGTRLTVL.

This clone came up once. The chain carries TRBV7-2 and TRBJ1-1; D might be TRBD1 (5 bases). In germline, CDR1 is SGHTA, CDR2 FQGNSA. V was shortened by 5 bases and J by 4 bases, with 17 bases between the two germline ends. This CDR3 contains 15 residues. The CDR3 loop reads CASSPVAGSSTEAFF. CDR3 coding DNA: TGTGCCAGCAGCCCGGTCGCAGGGTCCAGCACTGAAGCTTTCTTT.

This clone has a single count. This sequence joins TRBV19 and TRBJ2-7; 8 bases match TRBD1. The length of the CDR3 is 16 residues. Per germline, CDR1 LNHDA and CDR2 SQIVND (reference sequence). The junction had 18 bases not matched to a gene; V was cut back by 4 bases and J by 10 bases. CDR3 DNA: TGTGCCAGTAGTACAATCGGGACAGGAGGGGGTCCCCCACAGTACTTC. Translation: CASSTIGTGGGPPQYF.

This chain links TRBV11-3 with TRBJ2-7, with D hard to call. Per germline, CDR1 SGHNT and CDR2 YENEEA. The ends were cut back, 0 bases at V and 4 bases at J, with 13 bases in the middle. This CDR3 has 15 amino acids. The CDR3 sequence is CASSLDGDRGYEQYF. The DNA of the CDR3 is TGTGCCAGCAGCTTAGACGGAGATCGAGGTTACGAGCAGTACTTC.

The chain carries TRBV15 and TRBJ2-1; maybe TRBD1 (5 bases). V dropped 6 bases and J dropped 7 bases, with 10 bases sitting between them. Germline-derived CDR1 and CDR2 are LNHNV and YYDKDF (reference sequence). The CDR3 consists of 12 residues. Written as DNA, the CDR3 is TGTGCCACCAGTAGGGGTACGAATGAGCAGTTCTTC. Translated, it gives CATSRGTNEQFF.

CDR3 in amino acids: CSASSRLAGGEQYF. CDR3 DNA sequence: TGCAGTGCTAGTTCGAGACTAGCGGGAGGGGAGCAGTACTTC. The chain couples TRBV20-1 to TRBJ2-7; 14 bases align to TRBD2. Germline-derived CDR1 and CDR2 are DFQATT and SNEGSKA (reference sequence). The CDR3 extends over 14 amino acids. The V segment lost 3 bases and the J segment 7 bases; nucleotides outside the gene matches: 5.

The J gene is TRBJ2-4, the V gene TRBV6-1; D is possibly TRBD2 (7 bases). With 2 bases removed from V and 1 base from J, the gap between germline ends came to 9 bases. Germline lookup yields CDR1 MNHNS and CDR2 SASEGT. This CDR3 spans 15 amino acids. CDR3 loop: CASSERGGAKNIQYF. The CDR3 DNA follows: TGTGCCAGCAGTGAAAGGGGGGGGGCCAAAAACATTCAGTACTTC.

V gene TRBV27 combines with J gene TRBJ1-4; tentative D call: TRBD1 (6 bases). CDR1 MNHEY and CDR2 SMNVEV come from the germline V gene (reference sequence). Deletions cut 6 bases from V and 3 bases from J, with 20 bases between. The CDR3 loop spans 17 amino acids. The CDR3 sequence is CASSGQYTSGANEKLFF. The CDR3 DNA reads TGTGCCAGCAGCGGACAGTACACATCTGGGGCTAATGAAAAACTGTTTTTT.

This sequence joins TRBV12-3 or TRBV12-4 and TRBJ2-2, with TRBD2 as a possible D gene (5 bases). V was trimmed by 3 bases and J by 6 bases, leaving 8 bases between them. This CDR3 comprises 13 residues. CDR3 in amino acids: CASSFRRAGELFF. In DNA, the CDR3 is TGTGCCAGCAGTTTCCGGCGGGCCGGGGAGCTGTTTTTT.

The chain combines TRBV19 with TRBJ1-1; D is undetermined. CDR3 length: 13 residues. V was cut by 7 bases and J by 10 bases, with 19 bases left in between. Germline V CDR1 and CDR2: LNHDA, SQIVND (reference sequence). The CDR3 protein is CASIQRGVDRAFF. CDR3 nucleotide sequence: TGTGCCAGTATCCAACGGGGAGTAGATCGAGCTTTCTTT.